The count of the clone carrying this TCR beta chain is one. One end of the junction varies from germline; a read error may be responsible. The data were obtained in a study of cytomegalovirus exposure and HLA in healthy donors. With 60 Vbeta and 13 Jbeta primers, the PCR was carried out. The table came from immunoSEQ multiplex PCR; TCRdb's copy has only in-frame clones and leaves some out. The sample has around 150,000 clones, around 63% seen once; the top ten hold 1.5% to 2%. The CDR3 covers 14 residues. Germline CDR1 SSHAT, CDR2 FNYEAQ (reference sequence). The origin of this receptor is a human donor in good health. The sequenced sample consisted of PBMCs. This chain joins TRBV7-7 and TRBJ2-2, with D possibly TRBD2 on 7 matching bases. The CDR3 DNA reads TGTGCTAGCAGAGCCTACAGGGAGGGCGGGGAGCTGTTTTTT. The encoded protein is CASRAYREGGELFF.